This entry describes one T cell receptor beta chain. The data were obtained in a study of blood T cell repertoires in COVID-19. Study in general: In each case, the material was cDNA or gDNA derived from T cells, B-cell-depleted T cells, or PBMCs.

Germline values: CDR1 SQVTM, CDR2 ANQGSEA. The CDR3 consists of 13 residues. V lost 6 bases, J lost 0 bases, and 9 bases lay in between. Authors' analysis steps: Estimated nucleated cell counts came from reference gene primer amplification. Assay: immunoSEQ multiplex PCR; the TCRdb copy retains only in-frame clones and omits some. V, J and clone size were drawn from that table, and D and trimming were deduced from the DNA. This sample has about 320,000 clones; over 85% occur once, and the top ten carry 2% to 3%. The chain recombines TRBV29-1 with TRBJ1-3; D remains unclear. Sequenced input: PBMCs or T cells enriched from blood (not recorded which). The TCR comes from a man in his fifties or sixties who had recovered from COVID-19. The CDR3 DNA follows: TGCAGCGTCGGACTCATCTCTGGAAACACCATATATTTT. Translation: CSVGLISGNTIYF.